One and the same sample provided the 9 T cell receptor beta chains below, sequenced in a study of beta chain features in type 1 diabetes. Overall study results and limits: Shorter TCRB CDR3s, moderately but significantly so, marked every one of the four CD4+ subsets in Type 1 diabetes patients.

Every isolated RNA sample was fully reverse transcribed, so sequencing captured expressed TCRB transcripts. Generated by immunoSEQ multiplex PCR, the TCRdb table keeps only in-frame clones and is missing some. Here the sample spans 40,000 to 65,000 clones, 55% to 80% being singletons. These receptors lack a known antigen. The specimen was stem cell memory CD4+ T cells from blood. These receptors all come from a woman younger than 45 with type 1 diabetes.

This clone was seen more than once but under ten times. The genes are TRBV18 and TRBJ2-2; 8 bases match TRBD1. CDR1 KGHSH and CDR2 LQKENI come from the germline V gene. This CDR3 region has 15 residues. With 8 bases clipped from V and 0 bases from J, the junction kept 5 bases outside the gene matches. As DNA, the CDR3 is TGTGCCAGCCTGATACAGGGGGCGAACACCGGGGAGCTGTTTTTT. Protein product: CASLIQGANTGELFF.

This clone was seen more than once but under ten times. The chain carries TRBV30 and TRBJ2-2, with D perhaps matching TRBD2 (5 bases). Germline CDR1 GTSNPN, CDR2 SVGIG (reference sequence). V dropped 1 base and J dropped 7 bases, with 7 bases sitting between them. The CDR3 length is 12 residues. This CDR3 reads CAWSGGFGELFF. The CDR3 DNA follows: TGTGCCTGGAGTGGAGGGTTCGGGGAGCTGTTTTTT.

The chain links TRBV28 to TRBJ2-2; D unresolved. The germline V gene encodes CDR1 MDHEN and CDR2 SYDVKM. The V and J ends lost 5 bases and 3 bases respectively, with 10 bases between them. CDR3 length: 14 residues. Here the CDR3 reads CASSEVDYTGELFF. DNA of the CDR3: TGTGCCAGCAGTGAGGTCGACTACACCGGGGAGCTGTTTTTT.

The rearrangement joins TRBV5-6 to TRBJ2-3, with 8 positions matching TRBD2. Germline CDR1 reads SGHDT; CDR2 reads YYEEEE. The CDR3 extends over 15 amino acids. V lost 0 bases to trimming and J lost 3 bases; unmatched junction nucleotides: 3. The CDR3 DNA reads as TGTGCCAGCAGCTTGGTTGCGGGAGGAACAGATACGCAGTATTTT. Translating it yields CASSLVAGGTDTQYF.

The gene calls are TRBV30 and TRBJ2-1; 10 bases are shared with TRBD2. The CDR3 has 15 amino acids. Trimming removed 1 base from V and 3 bases from J; junction bases left unmatched: 3. Germline assignment: CDR1 GTSNPN and CDR2 SVGIG (reference sequence). The DNA of the CDR3 is TGTGCCTGGAGTGGCGGGACTAGCGACTACAATGAGCAGTTCTTC. It encodes CAWSGGTSDYNEQFF. Full variable domain (rest looked up from reference TRBV30 and TRBJ2-1): SQTIHQWPATLVQPVGSPLSLECTVEGTSNPNLYWYRQAAGRGLQLLFYSVGIGQISSEVPQNLSASRPQDRQFILSSKKLLLSDSGFYLCAWSGGTSDYNEQFFGPGTRLTVL.

This sequence joins TRBV23-1 and TRBJ2-3, with a tentative D call TRBD1 (6 bases). TRBV23-1 is recorded as an ORF, its role being uncertain. Trimming removed 8 bases at V and 0 bases at J, with 15 bases between. The CDR3 loop spans 15 amino acids. The DNA for the CDR3 is TGCGCCAGCGAGGACAGCACCTCTAGCACAGATACGCAGTATTTT. The encoded protein is CASEDSTSSTDTQYF.

This clone was detected a few times. This sequence joins TRBV4-2 and TRBJ2-1; 7 bases line up with TRBD2. In germline, CDR1 is LGHNA, CDR2 YNFKEQ. The V gene end was trimmed by 8 bases and the J gene end by 4 bases; junction bases not matched to a gene: 2. The CDR3 contains 12 residues. CDR3 DNA sequence: TGTGCCAGCGGGAGGGAATACAATGAGCAGTTCTTC. Translated: CASGREYNEQFF.

This rearrangement joins TRBV23-1 to TRBJ1-2, with a weak D call TRBD1 (5 bases). TRBV23-1 is sorted into the ORF group, with uncertain function. The CDR3 runs to 16 residues. V was pared by 0 bases and J by 6 bases, with 17 bases between. The CDR3 spells CASSQSSQGVKHGYTF. The CDR3 DNA sequence: TGCGCCAGCAGTCAATCGTCCCAAGGGGTTAAGCATGGCTACACCTTC.

This chain joins TRBV28 and TRBJ2-3; the match to TRBD2 covers 11 bases. V shed 6 bases, J shed 8 bases, and the junction held 10 bases outside the gene matches. Looked up from germline, CDR1 is MDHEN and CDR2 is SYDVKM. This CDR3 comprises 15 residues. CDR3 region: CASRPLAGGPGTQYF. As DNA, the CDR3 is TGTGCCAGCAGGCCATTAGCGGGAGGGCCGGGTACGCAGTATTTT.